In its sample, the clone carrying this TCR beta chain was seen a few times. Its antigen remains unknown. This specimen comes from a study of radiotherapy plus CTLA-4 blockade in lung cancer. Overall study context: Objective responses were documented in about 19% of patients, with disease control in 31%. General observations from the study: Blood saw expansion of tumor-derived TCR clones after radiotherapy plus ipilimumab.

Focal radiation and CTLA-4 blockade (ipilimumab) were tested in chemo-refractory metastatic non-small-cell lung cancer patients. The protocol was immunoSEQ multiplex PCR, while the TCRdb copy is restricted to in-frame clones and leaves out a portion. Seen here are 90,000 to 95,000 clones, 83% observed once, and the top ten hold around 0.8%. Sequencing used peripheral blood, obtained from a patient treated with radiotherapy plus ipilimumab. This TCR came from a human donor with non-small cell lung cancer who had stable disease on radiotherapy plus ipilimumab.

The CDR3 reads CASSRQQGATYEQYF. The CDR3 region has the DNA TGTGCCAGCAGCCGACAACAGGGGGCTACCTACGAGCAGTACTTC. The rearrangement joins TRBV5-4 to TRBJ2-7; 9 nucleotides match TRBD1. The CDR3 consists of 15 residues. CDR1 is SGHNT, CDR2 YYREEE, per germline (reference sequence). Losses at the gene ends were 4 bases for V and 2 bases for J; bases not matched to a gene: 7.